This T cell receptor beta chain was documented in a study of cytomegalovirus exposure and HLA in healthy donors. For the study at large: A subsequent analysis reported that the 95 to 150 validation repertoires were produced on the same platform that had also been used for the roughly 710 first-cohort repertoires. Broader study findings: Investigators reported under 200 TCR beta chains as tied to cytomegalovirus. CMV antigen specificity of three CMV-associated chains was confirmed in vitro. Most TCR sequences were uncommon, yet certain public TCRs appeared in many donors.

Trimming cost V 5 bases and J 5 bases; bases outside gene matches: 11. The CDR3 contains 15 residues. Germline V gives CDR1 SNHLY, CDR2 FYNNEI. Assay: immunoSEQ multiplex PCR; the TCRdb copy retains only in-frame clones and omits some. Among about 360,000 clones, 70% to 90% were seen once, and the ten largest hold roughly 0.83%. Concerning this clone: What it recognizes is unknown.

This clonotype was sampled from a young woman in good health and CMV-seronegative. The rearrangement uses TRBV2 and TRBJ2-7; 8 nucleotides match TRBD1. What was sequenced was PBMCs. The chain's CDR3 is CASSSPRTGRNEQYF. The CDR3 DNA is TGTGCCAGCAGTTCTCCTCGGACAGGGCGGAACGAGCAGTACTTC. Supplemented by reference TRBV2 and TRBJ2-7, the full variable domain reads EPEVTQTPSHQVTQMGQEVILRCVPISNHLYFYWYRQILGQKVEFLVSFYNNEISEKSEIFDDQFSVERPDGSNFTLKIRSTKLEDSAMYFCASSSPRTGRNEQYFGPGTRLTVT.